This T cell receptor beta chain was identified during a study of blood T cell repertoires in COVID-19. Study overall: Spain, Italy and the United States supplied samples that represented acute and convalescent COVID-19. Nucleic acid was either cDNA or gDNA, and it came from T cells, B-cell-depleted T cells, or PBMCs.

This CDR3 contains 12 residues. The V and J ends lost 3 bases and 2 bases, in that order; junction bases with no gene match: 1. CDR1 and CDR2 from the germline V gene are SQVTM and ANQGSEA. With regard to this clone: Other DNA sequences in the same sample also yield this CDR3.

In the authors' methods: Reference gene primers were amplified, and this amplification served to estimate nucleated cell counts. Data came from immunoSEQ multiplex PCR; TCRdb stores just in-frame clones and leaves some out. That table supplies the V and J calls and clone size; D and trimming were determined from the DNA. The sample lists about 240,000 clones, 70% to 90% occurring once. Sequenced: peripheral blood. This receptor was identified in a middle-aged woman who had recovered from COVID-19. The chain links TRBV29-1 to TRBJ2-7; 7 positions match TRBD2. For the CDR3, the DNA is TGCAGCGTTGAGGGGGGGGCCTACGAGCAGTACTTC. The encoded protein is CSVEGGAYEQYF.